The rows below give T cell receptor beta chains drawn from one sample of a study of T cell repertoires in cytomegalovirus infection. For these receptors, no antigen is known. TCRdb used MiXCR to reprocess the reads, holding one entry per CDR3 protein. The sample comprises some 940,000 distinct CDR3 sequences, around 32% of which are singletons, and around 15% rests with the top ten. Sequenced material: cultured CD8+ T cells from PBMCs, taken from culture after CMV antigen stimulation. These receptors all come from a human donor in good health (CMV status not recorded). Some clones in this sample may be carry-over from other donors' samples. CDR3s include the opening cysteine and the closing phenylalanine or tryptophan. D genes are given only for firm matches. Expanded clones are given a class, and other clones once, few, many or no size at all.

clone size	V gene	CDR3 length	D gene	J gene	CDR3 protein	CDR3 DNA
.	TRBV7-8	16	.	TRBJ2-3	CASSLGWGGAGDTQYF	TGTGCCAGCAGCTTAGGGTGGGGGGGGGCCGGGGATACGCAGTATTTT
few	TRBV15	14	TRBD2	TRBJ2-3	CATSKGLGTDTQYF	TGTGCCACCAGCAAAGGACTAGGCACAGATACGCAGTATTTT
.	TRBV11-2	14	.	TRBJ1-2	CASSPWRGNYGYTF	TGTGCCAGCAGCCCTTGGAGGGGTAACTATGGCTACACCTTC
.	TRBV4-3	14	.	TRBJ2-5	CASSQAYEGETQYF	TGCGCCAGCAGCCAAGCCTACGAAGGAGAGACCCAGTACTTC
few	TRBV5-1	16	.	TRBJ2-2	CASSHQDGNNDQELFF	TGCGCCAGCAGCCACCAGGACGGAAATAACGACCAGGAGCTGTTTTTT
many	TRBV28	15	TRBD2	TRBJ2-5	CASSPGLAYQETQYF	TGTGCCAGCAGTCCGGGACTAGCGTACCAAGAGACCCAGTACTTC
.	TRBV27	12	.	TRBJ2-7	CATRGSFYEQYF	TGTGCCACCAGGGGCAGCTTCTACGAGCAGTACTTC
.	TRBV7-9	15	.	TRBJ2-1	CASSLGSQYYNEQFF	TGTGCCAGCAGCTTAGGAAGCCAGTATTACAATGAGCAGTTCTTC
few	TRBV27	13	TRBD1	TRBJ1-4	CASGTGRREKLFF	TGTGCCAGCGGGACAGGGCGGCGTGAAAAACTGTTTTTT
once	TRBV2	15	TRBD2	TRBJ2-1	CASYGGASGGYEQFF	TGTGCCAGCTACGGCGGGGCTAGCGGGGGGTATGAGCAGTTCTTC
.	TRBV11-3	17	TRBD1	TRBJ2-5	CASSSGTGGDLAETQYF	TGTGCCAGCAGCTCCGGGACAGGGGGCGACTTGGCAGAGACCCAGTACTTC
.	TRBV6-5	16	TRBD1	TRBJ2-5	CASSYPDRGGQETQYF	TGTGCCAGCAGTTACCCCGACAGGGGGGGGCAAGAGACCCAGTACTTC
few	TRBV20-1	16	TRBD2	TRBJ2-1	CSARDRGGAIYNEQFF	TGCAGTGCTAGAGATCGCGGGGGGGCGATTTACAATGAGCAGTTCTTC
.	TRBV7-9	12	TRBD2	TRBJ2-1	CASSWTSREQFF	TGTGCCAGCAGCTGGACTAGTAGAGAGCAGTTCTTC
few	TRBV7-6	13	TRBD1	TRBJ1-2	CASGTGTDYGYTF	TGTGCCAGCGGGACAGGGACTGACTATGGCTACACCTTC
.	TRBV27	15	.	TRBJ1-2	CASSLSSTGGYGYTF	TGTGCCAGCAGTTTATCTTCGACAGGTGGCTATGGCTACACCTTC
many	TRBV7-6	17	.	TRBJ2-5	CASSSGGQAGDQETQYF	TGTGCCAGCAGCTCGGGGGGACAGGCTGGGGACCAAGAGACCCAGTACTTC
.	TRBV7-6	14	.	TRBJ2-5	CASSLDTAPETQYF	TGTGCCAGCAGCTTAGACACAGCGCCCGAGACCCAGTACTTC
.	TRBV9	17	TRBD2	TRBJ2-7	CASSLGTSGVYSYEQYF	TGTGCCAGCAGCCTCGGGACTAGCGGGGTTTACTCCTACGAGCAGTACTTC
.	TRBV19	17	.	TRBJ1-3	CASTVYPRTGTGNTIYF	TGTGCCAGTACCGTATATCCCCGAACAGGGACCGGAAACACCATATATTTT
.	TRBV27	13	.	TRBJ2-3	CASRGTKSDTQYF	TGTGCCAGCAGGGGGACAAAGTCGGATACGCAGTATTTT
few	TRBV6-1	15	.	TRBJ1-2	CASSTNRSPNYGYTF	TGTGCCAGCAGTACGAACAGGAGCCCTAACTATGGCTACACCTTC
many	TRBV27	14	.	TRBJ1-1	CASSFSGTGTEAFF	TGTGCCAGCAGTTTCTCCGGGACCGGCACTGAAGCTTTCTTT
.	TRBV4-1	18	.	TRBJ2-7	CASSQVPSTRDSAYEQYF	TGCGCCAGCAGCCAAGTCCCTTCGACCCGGGACTCAGCCTACGAGCAGTACTTC
.	TRBV4-1	17	.	TRBJ1-3	CASSQEIAQSSGNTIYF	TGCGCCAGCAGCCAAGAGATAGCTCAAAGCTCTGGAAACACCATATATTTT
.	TRBV6-1	13	.	TRBJ1-1	CASRDILNTEAFF	TGTGCCAGCAGGGACATCCTGAACACTGAAGCTTTCTTT
few	TRBV7-6	15	.	TRBJ1-6	CASSLSTKPEAPLHF	TGTGCCAGCAGCCTTTCCACAAAACCGGAGGCTCCCCTCCACTTT
.	TRBV6-1	13	.	TRBJ2-3	CASSQIVDHTQYF	TGTGCCAGCAGCCAAATTGTAGATCATACGCAGTATTTT
.	TRBV20-1	14	.	TRBJ2-3	CSAYTGYSTDTQYF	TGCAGTGCTTACACAGGTTATAGCACAGATACGCAGTATTTT
few	TRBV4-1	17	TRBD2	TRBJ2-1	CASSQELAGDNYNEQFF	TGCGCCAGCAGCCAAGAACTAGCGGGCGATAACTACAATGAGCAGTTCTTC
many	TRBV7-2	16	.	TRBJ2-1	CASSLAPASSYNEQFF	TGTGCCAGCAGCTTAGCGCCAGCAAGCTCCTACAATGAGCAGTTCTTC
few	TRBV20-1	14	.	TRBJ1-2	CSAIYSGGEHGYTF	TGCAGTGCTATTTATTCTGGGGGAGAACATGGCTACACCTTC
.	TRBV20-1	16	.	TRBJ1-4	CSAPSPRSYLNEKLFF	TGCAGTGCCCCCTCCCCCCGGTCTTACCTGAATGAAAAACTGTTTTTT
.	TRBV6-6	15	.	TRBJ1-5	CASSYVRGENQPQHF	TGTGCCAGCAGTTACGTCCGGGGGGAGAATCAGCCCCAGCATTTT
once	TRBV20-1	16	TRBD1	TRBJ1-5	CSARDPDRGENQPQHF	TGCAGTGCTAGAGACCCGGACAGGGGGGAGAATCAGCCCCAGCATTTT
many	TRBV6-1	14	.	TRBJ2-5	CAIDSKGVQETQYF	TGTGCCATCGACAGCAAGGGGGTACAAGAGACCCAGTACTTC
.	TRBV6-5	18	TRBD1	TRBJ2-2	CASSYFFGDRAHTGELFF	TGTGCCAGCAGTTACTTCTTTGGGGACAGGGCCCACACCGGGGAGCTGTTTTTT
.	TRBV7-6	12	.	TRBJ2-2	CASSADNGELFF	TGTGCCAGCAGCGCAGACAACGGGGAGCTGTTTTTT
few	TRBV7-9	13	.	TRBJ1-2	CASTLRAPHGYTF	TGTGCCAGCACCTTGCGGGCACCTCATGGCTACACCTTC
many	TRBV7-6	16	TRBD1	TRBJ1-2	CASSLGTGKPNVGYTF	TGTGCCAGCAGCCTGGGGACAGGGAAGCCTAATGTTGGCTACACCTTC
few	TRBV7-6	12	.	TRBJ2-7	CASSPFSSEQYF	TGTGCCAGCAGCCCATTTTCCTCCGAGCAGTACTTC
.	TRBV4-1	14	.	TRBJ1-1	CASSQENRDTEAFF	TGCGCCAGCAGCCAAGAGAACAGGGACACTGAAGCTTTCTTT
.	TRBV2	12	.	TRBJ2-5	CASRKDWETQYF	TGTGCCAGCAGGAAGGATTGGGAGACCCAGTACTTC